A single sample gave rise to the 25 T cell receptor beta chains below, sequenced in a study of cytotoxic CD8 clonotypes in ibrutinib-treated CLL. Method: immunoSEQ multiplex PCR; TCRdb's copy keeps in-frame clones and lacks some. The table has about 130,000 clones, around three quarters seen once. The sample here was PBMCs, taken after 12 months of ibrutinib treatment. These receptors were taken from a human donor with chronic lymphocytic leukemia.

V gene TRBV9 combines with J gene TRBJ2-1; possible D gene TRBD1, 6 bases. Trimming pared 3 bases from V and 0 bases from J, leaving 13 bases between. Per the germline V gene, CDR1 is SGDLS and CDR2 is YYNGEE. The CDR3 has 16 amino acids. CDR3 in amino acids: CASSGPGHYSYNEQFF. CDR3 DNA sequence: TGTGCCAGCAGCGGACCGGGACACTACTCCTACAATGAGCAGTTCTTC.

This rearrangement joins TRBV11-2 to TRBJ2-7, with 8 bases fitting TRBD2. This CDR3 has 15 amino acids. Germline CDR1 is SGHAT and CDR2 is FQNNGV. The V gene end was trimmed by 4 bases and the J gene end by 3 bases; junction bases not matched to a gene: 8. The CDR3 loop is CASSWGSGRNYEQYF. The CDR3 nucleotides read TGTGCCAGCAGCTGGGGGAGCGGGAGAAACTACGAGCAGTACTTC. Full variable domain (missing parts from reference TRBV11-2 and TRBJ2-7): EAGVAQSPRYKIIEKRQSVAFWCNPISGHATLYWYQQILGQGPKLLIQFQNNGVVDDSQLPKDRFSAERLKGVDSTLKIQPAKLEDSAVYLCASSWGSGRNYEQYFGPGTRLTVT.

The chain uses TRBV7-2 and TRBJ2-7, with 8 bases lining up with TRBD2. Germline CDR1 and CDR2: SGHTA and FQGNSA. This CDR3 has 15 residues. Trimming cost V 3 bases and J 0 bases; bases outside gene matches: 4. CDR3 residues: CASSLTSESSYEQYF. For the CDR3, the DNA is TGTGCCAGCAGCTTGACTAGCGAGAGCTCCTACGAGCAGTACTTC.

The chain couples TRBV7-6 to TRBJ2-5; D is unclear. V was pared by 5 bases and J by 3 bases, with 19 bases between. In germline, CDR1 is SGHVS, CDR2 FNYEAQ. The CDR3 runs to 16 residues. The CDR3 loop is CASSEALTQTEETQYF. The CDR3, as DNA: TGTGCCAGCAGCGAGGCTCTAACACAGACCGAAGAGACCCAGTACTTC.

The V gene is TRBV30, the J gene TRBJ2-7; the D is unclear. The CDR3 runs 14 residues. Germline V gives CDR1 GTSNPN, CDR2 SVGIG (reference sequence). The ends were cut back, 2 bases at V and 4 bases at J, with 15 bases in the middle. For the CDR3, the DNA is TGTGCCTGGAGTAGGTACAGCAGCACTTACGAGCAGTACTTC. Translating it yields CAWSRYSSTYEQYF.

The V gene is TRBV30, the J gene TRBJ1-2; D is ambiguous. CDR1 and CDR2 from the germline V gene are GTSNPN and SVGIG (reference sequence). Trimming removed 0 bases at V and 2 bases at J, with 13 bases between. The CDR3 is 15 amino acids. Here the CDR3 reads CAWSVRGVMNYGYTF. The CDR3 bases are TGTGCCTGGAGTGTACGCGGGGTTATGAACTATGGCTACACCTTC. The complete variable domain, with remaining parts taken from reference TRBV30 and TRBJ1-2, reads SQTIHQWPATLVQPVGSPLSLECTVEGTSNPNLYWYRQAAGRGLQLLFYSVGIGQISSEVPQNLSASRPQDRQFILSSKKLLLSDSGFYLCAWSVRGVMNYGYTFGSGTRLTVV.

V and J are TRBV4-2 and TRBJ2-3, with 13 bases identical to TRBD2. CDR1 and CDR2 (germline): LGHNA, YNFKEQ. CDR3 length equals 16 residues. Trimming cost V 1 base and J 6 bases; bases outside gene matches: 4. Here the CDR3 DNA reads TGTGCCAGCAGCCAAGTTACGGGACTAGCGGGGGATACGCAGTATTTT. Protein: CASSQVTGLAGDTQYF.

V gene TRBV27 combines with J gene TRBJ2-1, with 8 positions matching TRBD1. Germline-derived CDR1 and CDR2 are MNHEY and SMNVEV (reference sequence). Trimming at V came to 5 bases and at J to 12 bases, leaving 12 bases not matched to a gene. The CDR3 contains 14 residues. CDR3 DNA sequence: TGTGCCAGCAGTCCCCGGACAGGGAGTGTGGTGCAGTTCTTC. It yields the protein CASSPRTGSVVQFF.

This sequence joins TRBV14 and TRBJ2-1; D is possibly TRBD1 (6 bases). Germline V CDR1 and CDR2: SGHDN, FVKESK. This CDR3 is 15 amino acids long. The germline V and J ends were trimmed by 3 bases and 8 bases, with 17 bases remaining between them. The CDR3: CASSHQPRTVYEQFF. CDR3 nucleotide sequence: TGTGCCAGCAGCCATCAACCCCGGACAGTTTATGAGCAGTTCTTC. The entire variable domain, with the rest obtained from reference TRBV14 and TRBJ2-1, is as follows: EAGVTQFPSHSVIEKGQTVTLRCDPISGHDNLYWYRRVMGKEIKFLLHFVKESKQDESGMPNNRFLAERTGGTYSTLKVQPAELEDSGVYFCASSHQPRTVYEQFFGPGTRLTVL.

The J gene is TRBJ2-3, the V gene TRBV10-1; D unresolved. The CDR3 runs to 14 residues. V was cut by 3 bases and J by 2 bases, with 9 bases left in between. Germline CDR1 reads WNHNN; CDR2 reads SYGVQD (reference sequence). In DNA form, the CDR3 reads TGCGCCAGCAGTGATGGACCATCCACAGATACGCAGTATTTT. It is translated as CASSDGPSTDTQYF.

DNA of the CDR3: TGTGCCAGCTCCCTCGACGACACAAGCACCGGGGAGCTGTTTTTT. Translation gives CASSLDDTSTGELFF. V and J are TRBV18 and TRBJ2-2; no clear D gene. Trimming removed 6 bases at V and 4 bases at J, with 15 bases between. Germline V gene lookup returns CDR1 KGHSH and CDR2 LQKENI. The CDR3 extends over 15 amino acids.

The chain uses TRBV5-4 and TRBJ2-7; D unclear. The CDR3 covers 16 residues. The germline V gene has CDR1 SGHNT and CDR2 YYREEE (reference sequence). Trimming took off 0 bases at V and 2 bases at J, with 15 bases between the two ends. The CDR3 is CASSLALGVLPYEQYF. In DNA, the CDR3 is TGTGCCAGCAGCTTGGCCTTGGGTGTTCTTCCCTACGAGCAGTACTTC.

This clone was seen just once. This chain connects TRBV15 to TRBJ2-7; TRBD2 might be the D (6 bases). V shed 1 base and J shed 3 bases, with 13 bases lying between them. The CDR3 has 15 residues. Germline values: CDR1 LNHNV, CDR2 YYDKDF (reference sequence). The CDR3 nucleotides read TGTGCCACCAGCAGAGCCTCTACGGGAGTCTACGAGCAGTACTTC. Encoded protein: CATSRASTGVYEQYF.

The chain employs TRBV29-1 and TRBJ2-7, with 10 bases fitting TRBD1. The V gene's germline CDR1 is SQVTM and CDR2 ANQGSEA. The CDR3 extends over 15 amino acids. The V segment lost 1 base and the J segment 2 bases; nucleotides outside the gene matches: 5. CDR3 coding DNA: TGCAGCGTTGAAGGGAGACAGGGGGCGACCTACGAGCAGTACTTC. It is translated as CSVEGRQGATYEQYF.

V and J are TRBV15 and TRBJ2-1, with a weak D call TRBD2 (5 bases). Trimming shortened V by 6 bases and J by 7 bases, and 19 bases separated the two germline ends. The CDR3 consists of 15 residues. Germline V gives CDR1 LNHNV, CDR2 YYDKDF (reference sequence). DNA for the CDR3: TGTGCCACCAGAGCCGATTGGGCCGGGGAGAATGAGCAGTTCTTC. Protein sequence: CATRADWAGENEQFF.

The chain links TRBV7-2 to TRBJ1-1, with 8 nucleotides matching TRBD1. J gave up 3 bases and V 5 bases, and 5 bases lay outside the gene matches. This CDR3 spans 14 amino acids. Germline V CDR1 and CDR2: SGHTA, FQGNSA. CDR3 nucleotide sequence: TGTGCCAGCAGCAGACAGGGGATTGACACTGAAGCTTTCTTT. Its protein is CASSRQGIDTEAFF. Complete variable domain (other parts from reference TRBV7-2 and TRBJ1-1): GAGVSQSPSNKVTEKGKDVELRCDPISGHTALYWYRQSLGQGLEFLIYFQGNSAPDKSGLPSDRFSAERTGGSVSTLTIQRTQQEDSAVYLCASSRQGIDTEAFFGQGTRLTVV.

This clone has only one observation. The chain links TRBV19 to TRBJ1-1; D is unclear. The germline V gene encodes CDR1 LNHDA and CDR2 SQIVND (reference sequence). Between the trimmed V and J ends, which lost 4 bases and 4 bases, there was a span of 10 bases. The CDR3 totals 13 residues. The CDR3 region is CASSKIVGTEAFF. CDR3 coding DNA: TGTGCCAGTAGTAAGATCGTGGGCACTGAAGCTTTCTTT.

The chain combines TRBV5-4 with TRBJ1-5; TRBD1 matches at 11 bases. CDR1 is SGHNT and CDR2 is YYREEE in the germline V gene (reference sequence). This CDR3 spans 17 amino acids. After removal of 2 bases from V and 3 bases from J, the junction contained 7 bases not matched to a gene. DNA of the CDR3: TGTGCCAGCAGCTTATGGACAGGGGGCAACCTCAATCAGCCCCAGCATTTT. Protein sequence: CASSLWTGGNLNQPQHF.

The chain carries TRBV7-2 and TRBJ2-1; D perhaps matches TRBD1 (5 bases). V was cut by 3 bases and J by 0 bases, with 9 bases left in between. CDR1 and CDR2 (germline): SGHTA, FQGNSA. This CDR3 contains 15 residues. In DNA form, the CDR3 reads TGTGCCAGCAGCTTTGGGGCCAGCTCCTACAATGAGCAGTTCTTC. Amino acids: CASSFGASSYNEQFF.

The chain uses TRBV6-1 and TRBJ2-5; tentative D call: TRBD2 (7 bases). CDR1 MNHNS and CDR2 SASEGT come from the germline V gene. CDR3 size: 15 residues. Deletions cut 0 bases from V and 5 bases from J, with 13 bases between. CDR3 nucleotide sequence: TGTGCCAGCAGTGAAGCGTTCGGGGGGCCGGAGACCCAGTACTTC. Translating it yields CASSEAFGGPETQYF.

V and J are TRBV29-1 and TRBJ2-2; TRBD2 matches 10 bases. Trimming took 3 bases from V and 3 from J; bases not matched to a gene: 7. This CDR3 is 16 amino acids long. Germline loops: CDR1 SQVTM, CDR2 ANQGSEA. CDR3 protein: CSVEDWTSGYTGELFF. The CDR3, as DNA: TGCAGCGTTGAGGACTGGACTAGCGGATACACCGGGGAGCTGTTTTTT.

The chain links TRBV2 to TRBJ2-7, with unresolved D. This CDR3 comprises 12 residues. Trimming removed 6 bases at V and 0 bases at J, with 6 bases between. CDR1 is SNHLY, CDR2 FYNNEI, per germline. This chain's CDR3 is CASSLTSYEQYF. Here the CDR3 DNA reads TGTGCCAGCAGCCTTACCTCCTACGAGCAGTACTTC.

The gene calls are TRBV27 and TRBJ2-7, with D tentatively TRBD1 (6 bases). Trimming left V 6 bases short and J 0 bases short, with 9 bases between. The CDR3 contains 13 residues. CDR1 and CDR2 (germline): MNHEY, SMNVEV (reference sequence). This CDR3 reads CASRKDSSYEQYF. CDR3 nucleotides: TGTGCCAGCAGAAAGGACAGCTCCTACGAGCAGTACTTC.

V usage is TRBV7-9 and J usage is TRBJ2-1; 12 nucleotides align to TRBD2. The germline V gene encodes CDR1 SEHNR and CDR2 FQNEAQ (reference sequence). CDR3 length: 15 amino acids. J lost 7 bases, V lost 6 bases, and 7 bases had no gene match. The CDR3 region has the DNA TGTGCCAGCAGATCGACTAGCGGGAGTCAGAATGAGCAGTTCTTC. Amino acids: CASRSTSGSQNEQFF.

This chain links TRBV9 with TRBJ2-1; tentatively, D is TRBD2 (5 bases). The CDR3 length is 16 residues. The V end was cut by 3 bases, the J end by 3 bases, with 16 bases between. In germline, CDR1 is SGDLS, CDR2 YYNGEE. Written as DNA, the CDR3 is TGTGCCAGCAGCGGGCCGAGCGGACCAAACTACAATGAGCAGTTCTTC. As protein: CASSGPSGPNYNEQFF.